Below, 6 T cell receptor beta chains from the same sample are listed, as sequenced in a study of T cells in Graves' hyperthyroidism and ophthalmopathy. Regions amplified from RNA transcripts were the TCR beta CDR3 regions. A set of HTBI primers served as the primers for a first-round RT-PCR of the TCR CDR3. MiXCR, run by TCRdb on the multiplex PCR reads, gives a single entry per CDR3 protein. The table has some 500,000 distinct CDR3 sequences, about 15% seen once. The material sequenced was blood. These receptors were obtained from a woman aged 18-35 years with Graves' hyperthyroidism.

This clonotype was detected ten times or more. The gene calls are TRBV28 and TRBJ1-2, with 9 bases fitting TRBD1. The CDR3 runs 14 residues. CDR1 is MDHEN and CDR2 is SYDVKM in the germline V gene. The trim removed 7 bases at V and 4 bases at J, leaving 7 bases unmatched. The CDR3 spells CASNPDRGTYGYTF. The DNA for the CDR3 is TGTGCCAGCAACCCGGACAGGGGAACCTATGGCTACACCTTC.

This clonotype showed up many times. The rearrangement uses TRBV12-3 or TRBV12-4 and TRBJ2-2; TRBD1 or TRBD2 may be the D gene (5 bases each). The CDR3 totals 17 residues. V lost 5 bases to trimming and J lost 6 bases, with 22 bases between them. CDR3 nucleotide sequence: TGTGCCAGCAGTACTCCTACGGGACGTAGTATCCCCGGGGAGCTGTTTTTT. As protein: CASSTPTGRSIPGELFF.

V usage is TRBV6-5 and J usage is TRBJ1-4; TRBD1 might be the D (5 bases). Trimming took off 0 bases at V and 7 bases at J, with 18 bases between the two ends. Germline CDR1 is MNHEY and CDR2 is SVGAGI. The length of the CDR3 is 17 residues. The CDR3 protein is CASSYSMLKDTAEKLFF. In DNA, the CDR3 is TGTGCCAGCAGTTACTCGATGCTCAAGGACACTGCTGAAAAACTGTTTTTT.

The table lists this clonotype with many counts. The chain carries TRBV20-1 and TRBJ2-2; TRBD2 agrees at 14 bases. The CDR3 totals 16 residues. CDR1 is DFQATT and CDR2 is SNEGSKA in the germline V gene (reference sequence). V dropped 5 bases and J dropped 0; count of bases not matched to a gene: 2. CDR3 in amino acids: CSAQGLAGANTGELFF. As DNA, the CDR3 is TGCAGTGCTCAGGGACTAGCGGGAGCGAACACCGGGGAGCTGTTTTTT.

This clonotype was recorded at least ten times. The chain carries TRBV12-3 or TRBV12-4 and TRBJ2-5; the match to TRBD2 covers 8 bases. Trimming removed 1 base from V and 1 base from J; junction bases left unmatched: 14. The CDR3 length is 19 residues. The DNA for the CDR3 is TGTGCCAGCAGTTTAGTGGGCCAGAAGCGGGAGACTCCCCAAGAGACCCAGTACTTC. As protein: CASSLVGQKRETPQETQYF.

In this sample, this clonotype turned up many times. This chain connects TRBV12-3 or TRBV12-4 to TRBJ2-3; TRBD2 aligns across 8 bases. J gave up 2 bases and V 5 bases, and 6 bases lay outside the gene matches. The CDR3 loop spans 15 amino acids. CDR3 sequence (DNA): TGTGCCAGCAGTGAGACTAGCGACTCCACAGATACGCAGTATTTT. Amino acid sequence: CASSETSDSTDTQYF.